The rows below give T cell receptor beta chains drawn from one sample of a study of T cells in Graves' hyperthyroidism and ophthalmopathy. From the multiplex PCR reads, TCRdb called clonotypes with MiXCR, one entry per CDR3 protein. The sample includes around 300,000 distinct CDR3 sequences, about 13% of them seen just once. Sequencing was done on a sample of blood. These TCRs come from a woman in her 40s with Graves' hyperthyroidism. Both conserved end residues are part of each CDR3. A D gene is named only where the DNA matches it firmly. Not every row has a clone size; where given, it reads once, few, many or a size class.

v_call	clone_size	d_call	j_call	cdr3_nt	cdr3_aa
TRBV28	NA	NA	TRBJ1-4	TGTGCCAGCAGTTTGAGTCAGGGCGGAAAACTGTTTTTT	CASSLSQGGKLFF
TRBV28	many	NA	TRBJ1-5	TGTGCCAGCAGTTCGGACGGGGCCCAATGGCATAGACAGCCCCAGCATTTT	CASSSDGAQWHRQPQHF
TRBV5-1	NA	NA	TRBJ1-2	TGCGCCAGCAGCTCGGACGGGCTGGGTGGCTACACCTTC	CASSSDGLGGYTF
TRBV28	many	NA	TRBJ2-4	TGTGCCAGTGCGGGAAACATTCAGTACTTC	CASAGNIQYF
TRBV2	many	TRBD1	TRBJ2-5	TGTGCCAGCAGTGGGACAGGGGGTTACCAAGAGACCCAGTACTTC	CASSGTGGYQETQYF
TRBV3-1	NA	NA	TRBJ2-4	TGTGCCAGCAGCTCCGGGAAGAGAGGGAACATTCAGTACTTC	CASSSGKRGNIQYF
TRBV29-1	many	NA	TRBJ1-1	TGCAGCGTTAGATCGGAGACTGAAGCTTTCTTT	CSVRSETEAFF
TRBV18	NA	NA	TRBJ2-7	TGTGCCAGCTCGTCAACTACAGGGAATTCTCAGGGCGAGCAGTACTTC	CASSSTTGNSQGEQYF
TRBV20-1	NA	NA	TRBJ1-5	TGCAATGCAAAAAGGACTGTCTATAGCAATCAGCCCCAGCATTTT	CNAKRTVYSNQPQHF
TRBV20-1	many	TRBD1	TRBJ2-1	TGCAGTGCACCGGGACAGGGGAAATACAATGAGCAGTTCTTC	CSAPGQGKYNEQFF
TRBV6-1	NA	NA	TRBJ2-7	TGTGCCAGCAGTAGTGGTCGCGGAAACTCCTACGAGCAGTACTTC	CASSSGRGNSYEQYF
TRBV14	few	NA	TRBJ1-1	TGTGCCAGCAGCTTATCCGCAGCTACTGAAGCTTTCTTT	CASSLSAATEAFF
TRBV9	many	NA	TRBJ1-3	TGTGCCAGCAGCGTAGCTACGGAGGGAGACACCATATATTTT	CASSVATEGDTIYF
TRBV7-9	many	TRBD1	TRBJ2-5	TGTGCCAGCACTATCCGTGCGACAGGGGGAAGAGAGACCCAGTACTTC	CASTIRATGGRETQYF
TRBV6-1	NA	TRBD2	TRBJ2-7	TGTGCCAGCACAAGCGGGAGGGCCTACGAGCAGTACTTC	CASTSGRAYEQYF
TRBV4-1	NA	NA	TRBJ1-2	TGCGCCAGCAGACCCAATCCTAACTATGGCTACACCTTC	CASRPNPNYGYTF
TRBV28	many	NA	TRBJ1-5	TGTGCCAGCAGTTTAATCGGGGCAACCCGGCTCTATAGCAATCAGCCCCAGCATTTT	CASSLIGATRLYSNQPQHF
TRBV7-9	few	NA	TRBJ2-2	TGTGCCAGCAGCCGGTCAGCCGCCGGGGAGCTGTTTTTT	CASSRSAAGELFF
TRBV15	NA	NA	TRBJ1-2	TGTGCCACCACAACAATAAGGGGCTCCCACAACTATGGCTACACCTTC	CATTTIRGSHNYGYTF
TRBV20-1	many	NA	TRBJ2-3	TGCAGTGTCCCCCGAACAGATACGCAGTATTTT	CSVPRTDTQYF
TRBV20-1	once	TRBD1	TRBJ1-2	TGCAGTGCTAGTTGGGCAGGGGGCGGGGGAACCTATGGCTACACCTTC	CSASWAGGGGTYGYTF
TRBV5-6	few	NA	TRBJ1-1	TGTGCCAGCAGCCTTAACAGTCCCGAAGCTTTCTTT	CASSLNSPEAFF
TRBV7-9	NA	NA	TRBJ2-1	TGTGCCAGTAGTATAGCCACAGAGCGGTTCTTC	CASSIATERFF
TRBV12-3/TRBV12-4	NA	TRBD2	TRBJ2-1	TGTGCCAGCACCCCGACTAGCGGGAACCCTAATGAGCAGTTCTTC	CASTPTSGNPNEQFF
TRBV2	many	NA	TRBJ1-5	TGTGCCAGCAGTGGACACTCTAAGGGGCGGGTGATAGGATTAAGTCAGCCCCAGCATTTT	CASSGHSKGRVIGLSQPQHF
TRBV2	NA	TRBD1	TRBJ1-2	TGTGCCAGCAGACCCGGGACAGGGACCGGCTACACCTTC	CASRPGTGTGYTF
TRBV28	many	NA	TRBJ1-5	TGTGCCAGCAGTTTATGGCGGAGCAATCAGCCCCAGCATTTT	CASSLWRSNQPQHF
TRBV10-3	many	TRBD2	TRBJ2-7	TGTGCCATCAGTGAGTACCCTAGCGGGAGAACCTCCGAGCAGTACTTC	CAISEYPSGRTSEQYF
TRBV12-3/TRBV12-4	NA	TRBD2	TRBJ2-1	TGTGCCAGCAGTTTACGGCTCCGGACTAGCGGATACAATGAGCAGTTCTTC	CASSLRLRTSGYNEQFF
TRBV28	many	NA	TRBJ2-1	TGTGCCTCCCAGTTTACAGGGAAGAATGAGCAGTTCTTC	CASQFTGKNEQFF
TRBV11-2	many	NA	TRBJ2-5	TGTGCCAGCAGCTTAGGAGGGGTGCGGGAAGAGACCCAGTACTTC	CASSLGGVREETQYF
TRBV15	NA	NA	TRBJ2-2	TGTGCCACCAGCAGAGCCCAGGGAAGGGCGAACACCGGGGAGCTGTTTTTT	CATSRAQGRANTGELFF
TRBV19	many	NA	TRBJ1-3	TGTGCCAGCCGCGGACTGCTCTTCTCTGGAAACACCATATATTTT	CASRGLLFSGNTIYF
TRBV20-1	many	TRBD2	TRBJ2-5	TGCAGTGCTAGAGCGACTAGCGGGAGTCTGGAGACCCAGTACTTC	CSARATSGSLETQYF
TRBV27	NA	TRBD2	TRBJ2-1	TGTGCCAGCAGTCCCCGACTAGCGGGAGGCCCTTACCACAATGAGCAGTTCTTC	CASSPRLAGGPYHNEQFF
TRBV28	many	NA	TRBJ1-1	TGTGCCAGCAGTTTAGTCAGGGCACCAGACACTGAAGCTTTCTTT	CASSLVRAPDTEAFF
TRBV2	many	NA	TRBJ1-1	TGTGCCAGCAGTAAGCGGGAACGCACTGAAGCTTTCTTT	CASSKRERTEAFF
TRBV27	many	TRBD2	TRBJ2-1	TGTGCCAGCAGCTCCAATAGCGGGGGGTACAATGAGCAGTTCTTC	CASSSNSGGYNEQFF
TRBV15	many	TRBD2	TRBJ2-7	TGTGCCACCAGCATACGCCACCTGTCTAGCGGGGATGGCTACGAGCAGTACTTC	CATSIRHLSSGDGYEQYF
TRBV28	many	TRBD2	TRBJ2-7	TGTGCCAGCAGTTTAACTCGGACTAGCGACGAGCAGTACTTC	CASSLTRTSDEQYF
TRBV20-1	many	NA	TRBJ2-1	TGCAGTGCTACCCCCAGAACGGGACGTAAATACATTTACAATGAGCAGTTCTTC	CSATPRTGRKYIYNEQFF
TRBV20-1	NA	TRBD1	TRBJ1-5	TGCAGTGCATCACAGGGGTCGATAGATCTGCCCCAGCATTTT	CSASQGSIDLPQHF
TRBV4-1	many	TRBD1	TRBJ1-1	TGCGCCAGCGGCCGACAGGGGGGGACTGAAGCTTTCTTT	CASGRQGGTEAFF
TRBV2	many	NA	TRBJ2-7	TGTGCCAGCTCAGGGATGGACGAGCAGTACTTC	CASSGMDEQYF
TRBV29-1	many	NA	TRBJ2-2	TGCAGCGTTCAGTGGCTTCCGAACACCGGGGAGCTGTTTTTT	CSVQWLPNTGELFF
TRBV20-1	few	NA	TRBJ2-7	TGCAGTGCTAGGAGGGAGCCTTTCGAGCAGTACTTC	CSARREPFEQYF
TRBV20-1	few	TRBD2	TRBJ2-1	TGCAGTGCTCTCTTAGTTAGCGGGAGAACATACAATGAGCAGTTCTTC	CSALLVSGRTYNEQFF
TRBV20-1	NA	NA	TRBJ2-3	TGCAGTGCTAGAGGAGGGGCTGGGATCACAGATACGCAGTATTTT	CSARGGAGITDTQYF
TRBV25-1	many	NA	TRBJ1-2	TGTGCCAGCAGTGAATTTGACACGGAGAACTATGGCTACACCTTC	CASSEFDTENYGYTF
TRBV27	many	TRBD1	TRBJ1-5	TGTGCCAGCAGTTTATCTCGGGACAGCGGTTTGCATTTT	CASSLSRDSGLHF
TRBV18	NA	TRBD2	TRBJ2-2	TGTGCCAGCTCACCAGCCCTAGCGGGAGAAACCGGGGAGCTGTTTTTT	CASSPALAGETGELFF
TRBV28	NA	TRBD1	TRBJ2-7	TGTGCCAGCAGTTTGGGGACAGTCCGGCACGAGCAGTACTTC	CASSLGTVRHEQYF
TRBV19	few	TRBD1	TRBJ1-6	TGTGCCAGTAAGAGGCTTGGGACAGTTGGTTCACCCCTCCACTTT	CASKRLGTVGSPLHF
TRBV11-3	many	TRBD2	TRBJ2-1	TGTGCCAGCAGCTTAGGACTAGCGGGCCTCTACAATGAGCAGTTCTTC	CASSLGLAGLYNEQFF